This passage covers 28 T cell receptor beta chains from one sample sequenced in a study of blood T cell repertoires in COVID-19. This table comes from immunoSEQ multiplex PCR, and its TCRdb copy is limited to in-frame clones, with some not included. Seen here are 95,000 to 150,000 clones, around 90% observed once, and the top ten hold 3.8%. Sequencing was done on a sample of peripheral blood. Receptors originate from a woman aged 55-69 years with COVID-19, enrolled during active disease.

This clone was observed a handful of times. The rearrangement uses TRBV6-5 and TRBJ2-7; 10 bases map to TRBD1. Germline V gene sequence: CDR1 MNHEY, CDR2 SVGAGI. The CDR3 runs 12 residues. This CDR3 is CAAGDRGYEQYF. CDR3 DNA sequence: TGTGCGGCGGGGGACAGGGGCTACGAGCAGTACTTC.

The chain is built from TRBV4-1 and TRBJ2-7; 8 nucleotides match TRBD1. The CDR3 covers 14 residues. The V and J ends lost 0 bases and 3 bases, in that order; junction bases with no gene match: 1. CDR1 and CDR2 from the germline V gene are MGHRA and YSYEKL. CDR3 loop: CASSQDRGHYEQYF. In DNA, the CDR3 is TGCGCCAGCAGCCAAGACAGGGGGCACTACGAGCAGTACTTC.

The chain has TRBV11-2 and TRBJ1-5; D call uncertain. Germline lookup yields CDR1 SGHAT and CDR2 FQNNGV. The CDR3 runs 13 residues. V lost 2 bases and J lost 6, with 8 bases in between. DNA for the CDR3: TGTGCCAGCAGCTTAATTGAGGGTCAGCCCCAGCATTTT. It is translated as CASSLIEGQPQHF.

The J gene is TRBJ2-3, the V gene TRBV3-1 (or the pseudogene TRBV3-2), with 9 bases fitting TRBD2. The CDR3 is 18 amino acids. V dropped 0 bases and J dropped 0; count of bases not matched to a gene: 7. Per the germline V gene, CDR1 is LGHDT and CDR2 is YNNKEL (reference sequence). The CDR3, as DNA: TGTGCCAGCAGCCAAGAAAGAAGCGGGGGGCATAGCACAGATACGCAGTATTTT. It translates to CASSQERSGGHSTDTQYF.

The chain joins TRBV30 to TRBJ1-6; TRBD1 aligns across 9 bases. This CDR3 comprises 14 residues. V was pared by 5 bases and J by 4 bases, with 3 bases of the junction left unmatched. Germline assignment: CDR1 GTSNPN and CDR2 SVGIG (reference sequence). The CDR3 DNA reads TGTGCCTGGGGGACAGGGCGATATAATTCACCCCTCCACTTT. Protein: CAWGTGRYNSPLHF.

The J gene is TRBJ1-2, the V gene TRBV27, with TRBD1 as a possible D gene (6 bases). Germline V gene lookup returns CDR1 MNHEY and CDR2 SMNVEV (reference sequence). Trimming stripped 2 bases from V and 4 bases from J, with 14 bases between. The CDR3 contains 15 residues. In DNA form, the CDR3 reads TGTGCCAGCAGTTTAAGGGCAGGGGATGTCTATGGCTACACCTTC. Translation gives CASSLRAGDVYGYTF.

The CDR3 spells CASRSAGETEAFF. Written as DNA, the CDR3 is TGCGCCAGCCGTTCAGCAGGGGAAACTGAAGCTTTCTTT. The chain is built from TRBV5-1 and TRBJ1-1; D perhaps matches TRBD1 (6 bases). Germline CDR1 reads SGHRS; CDR2 reads YFSETQ. V was cut by 7 bases and J by 5 bases, with 15 bases left in between. The CDR3 extends over 13 amino acids.

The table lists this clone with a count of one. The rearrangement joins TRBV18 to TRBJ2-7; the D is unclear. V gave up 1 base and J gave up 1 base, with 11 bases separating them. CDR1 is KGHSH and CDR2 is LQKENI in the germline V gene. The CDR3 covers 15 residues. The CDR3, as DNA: TGTGCCAGCTCACCACGTACAGTATCTTCCTACGAGCAGTACTTC. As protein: CASSPRTVSSYEQYF.

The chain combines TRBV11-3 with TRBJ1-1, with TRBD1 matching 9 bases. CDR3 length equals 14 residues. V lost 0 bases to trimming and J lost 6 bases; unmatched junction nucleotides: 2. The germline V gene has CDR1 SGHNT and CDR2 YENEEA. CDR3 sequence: CASSLDGTGSEAFF. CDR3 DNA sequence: TGTGCCAGCAGCTTAGATGGGACAGGGTCTGAAGCTTTCTTT.

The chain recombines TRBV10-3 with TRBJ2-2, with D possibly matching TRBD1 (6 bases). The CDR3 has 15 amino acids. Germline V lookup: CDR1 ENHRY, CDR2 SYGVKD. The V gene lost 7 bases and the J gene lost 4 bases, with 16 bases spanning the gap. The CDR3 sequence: CAIMRGSGSTGELFF. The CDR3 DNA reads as TGTGCCATCATGAGGGGGTCGGGAAGCACCGGGGAGCTGTTTTTT.

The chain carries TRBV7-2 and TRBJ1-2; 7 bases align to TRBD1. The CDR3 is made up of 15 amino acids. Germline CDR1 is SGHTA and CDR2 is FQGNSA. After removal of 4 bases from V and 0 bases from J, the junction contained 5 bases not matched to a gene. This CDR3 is CASSYPGQTNYGYTF. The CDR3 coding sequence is TGTGCCAGCAGCTATCCGGGACAGACTAACTATGGCTACACCTTC.

The CDR3 DNA reads TGCGCCAGCAGCCGAAAACTAGCGGGGGTTTTTAATGAGCAGTTCTTC. Translation: CASSRKLAGVFNEQFF. The J gene is TRBJ2-1, the V gene TRBV4-1, with 11 nucleotides matching TRBD2. The trim removed 4 bases at V and 7 bases at J, leaving 9 bases unmatched. Germline CDR1 and CDR2: MGHRA and YSYEKL. The CDR3 runs 16 residues.

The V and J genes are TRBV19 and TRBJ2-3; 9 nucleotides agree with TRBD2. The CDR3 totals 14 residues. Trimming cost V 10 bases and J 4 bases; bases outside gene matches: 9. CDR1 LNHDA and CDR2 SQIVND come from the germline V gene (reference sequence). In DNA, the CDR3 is TGTGCCACTTCCGGGACTAGCTCCGCAGATACGCAGTATTTT. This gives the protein CATSGTSSADTQYF.

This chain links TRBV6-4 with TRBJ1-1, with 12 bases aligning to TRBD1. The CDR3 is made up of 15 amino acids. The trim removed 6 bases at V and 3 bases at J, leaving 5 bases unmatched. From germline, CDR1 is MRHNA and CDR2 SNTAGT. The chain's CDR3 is CASRDRDRGHTEAFF. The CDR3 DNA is TGTGCCAGCAGAGATAGGGACAGGGGGCACACTGAAGCTTTCTTT.

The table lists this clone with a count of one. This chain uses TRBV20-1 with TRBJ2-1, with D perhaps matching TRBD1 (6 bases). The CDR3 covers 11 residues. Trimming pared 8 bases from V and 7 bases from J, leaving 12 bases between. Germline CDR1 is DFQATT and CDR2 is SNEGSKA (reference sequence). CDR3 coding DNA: TGCAGTTCTTTCAGGGGAAATGAGCAGTTCTTC. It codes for CSSFRGNEQFF.

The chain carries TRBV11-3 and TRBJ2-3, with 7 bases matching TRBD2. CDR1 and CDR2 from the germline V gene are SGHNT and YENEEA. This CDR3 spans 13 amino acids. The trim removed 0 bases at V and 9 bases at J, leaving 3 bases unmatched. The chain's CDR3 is CASSLERGGTQYF. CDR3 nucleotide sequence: TGTGCCAGCAGCTTAGAACGGGGAGGGACGCAGTATTTT.

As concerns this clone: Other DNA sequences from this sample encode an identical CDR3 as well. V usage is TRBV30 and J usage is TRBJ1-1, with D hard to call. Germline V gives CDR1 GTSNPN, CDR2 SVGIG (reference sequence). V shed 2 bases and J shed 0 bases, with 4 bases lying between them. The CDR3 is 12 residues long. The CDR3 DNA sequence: TGTGCCTGGAGTCAGATGAACACTGAAGCTTTCTTT. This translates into CAWSQMNTEAFF.

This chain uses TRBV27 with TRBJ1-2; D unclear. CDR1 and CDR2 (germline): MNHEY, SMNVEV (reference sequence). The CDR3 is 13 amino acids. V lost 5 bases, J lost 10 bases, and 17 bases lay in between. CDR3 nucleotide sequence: TGTGCCAGCAGTCCCCGGCAGGTGAGAGACTACACCTTC. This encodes CASSPRQVRDYTF.

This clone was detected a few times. DNA of the CDR3: TGTGCCAGCAGCTTCGGGACAGTTTATGTCGGCGGCTACACCTTC. It translates to CASSFGTVYVGGYTF. This chain uses TRBV5-8 with TRBJ1-2; the match to TRBD1 covers 7 bases. Trimming cost V 2 bases and J 8 bases; bases outside gene matches: 12. Germline V CDR1 and CDR2: SGHTS, YDEGEE. The length of the CDR3 is 15 residues.

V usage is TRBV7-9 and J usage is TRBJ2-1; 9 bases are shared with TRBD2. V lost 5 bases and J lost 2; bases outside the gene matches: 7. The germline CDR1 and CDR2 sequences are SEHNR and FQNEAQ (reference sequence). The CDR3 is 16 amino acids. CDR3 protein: CASSRFAGGAYNEQFF. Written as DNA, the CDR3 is TGTGCCAGCAGCCGTTTCGCGGGGGGGGCCTACAATGAGCAGTTCTTC.

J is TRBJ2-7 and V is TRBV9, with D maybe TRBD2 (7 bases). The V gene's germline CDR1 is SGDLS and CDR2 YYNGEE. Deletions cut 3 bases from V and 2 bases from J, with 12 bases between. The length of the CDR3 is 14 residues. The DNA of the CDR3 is TGTGCCAGCAGCGCCACGGGGGGCCCCTACGAGCAGTACTTC. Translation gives CASSATGGPYEQYF.

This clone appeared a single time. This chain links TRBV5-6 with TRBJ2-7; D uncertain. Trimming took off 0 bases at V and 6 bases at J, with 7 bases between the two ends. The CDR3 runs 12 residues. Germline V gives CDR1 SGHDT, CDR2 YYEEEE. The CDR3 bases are TGTGCCAGCAGCTTGGCTGGGCCCGAGCAGTACTTC. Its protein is CASSLAGPEQYF.

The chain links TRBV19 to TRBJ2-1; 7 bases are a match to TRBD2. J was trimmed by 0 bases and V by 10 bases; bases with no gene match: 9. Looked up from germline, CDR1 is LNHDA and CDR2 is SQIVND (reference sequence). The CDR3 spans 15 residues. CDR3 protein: CATLLATSSYNEQFF. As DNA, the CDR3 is TGTGCCACCTTACTAGCGACCAGCTCCTACAATGAGCAGTTCTTC.

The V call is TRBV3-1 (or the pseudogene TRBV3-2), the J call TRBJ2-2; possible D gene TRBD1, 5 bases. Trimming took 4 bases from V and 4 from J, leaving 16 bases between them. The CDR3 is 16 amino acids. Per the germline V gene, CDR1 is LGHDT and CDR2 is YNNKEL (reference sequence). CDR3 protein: CASSPYGARGTGELFF. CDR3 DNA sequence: TGTGCCAGCAGCCCTTATGGGGCGCGAGGCACCGGGGAGCTGTTTTTT.

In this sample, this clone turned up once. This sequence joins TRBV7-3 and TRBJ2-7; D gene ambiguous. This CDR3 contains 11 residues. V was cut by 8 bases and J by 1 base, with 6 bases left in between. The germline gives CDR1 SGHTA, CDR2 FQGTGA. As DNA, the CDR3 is TGTGCCAGCGGCAGTTCCTACGAGCAGTACTTC. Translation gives CASGSSYEQYF.

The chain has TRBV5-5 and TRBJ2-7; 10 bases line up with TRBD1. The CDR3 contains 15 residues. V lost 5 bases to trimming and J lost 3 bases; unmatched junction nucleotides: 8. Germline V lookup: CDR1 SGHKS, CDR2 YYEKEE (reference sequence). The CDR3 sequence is CASSFSGTGVYEQYF. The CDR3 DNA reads TGTGCCAGCAGTTTTTCCGGGACAGGGGTCTACGAGCAGTACTTC. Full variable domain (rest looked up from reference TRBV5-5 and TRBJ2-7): DAGVTQSPTHLIKTRGQQVTLRCSPISGHKSVSWYQQVLGQGPQFIFQYYEKEERGRGNFPDRFSARQFPNYSSELNVNALLLGDSALYLCASSFSGTGVYEQYFGPGTRLTVT.

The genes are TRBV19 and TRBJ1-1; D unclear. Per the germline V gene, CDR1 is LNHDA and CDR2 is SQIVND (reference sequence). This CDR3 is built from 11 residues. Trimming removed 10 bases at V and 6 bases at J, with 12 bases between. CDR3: CATARGPEAFF. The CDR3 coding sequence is TGTGCCACTGCTCGAGGTCCTGAAGCTTTCTTT. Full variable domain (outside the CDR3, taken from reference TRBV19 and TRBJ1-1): DGGITQSPKYLFRKEGQNVTLSCEQNLNHDAMYWYRQDPGQGLRLIYYSQIVNDFQKGDIAEGYSVSREKKESFPLTVTSAQKNPTAFYLCATARGPEAFFGQGTRLTVV.

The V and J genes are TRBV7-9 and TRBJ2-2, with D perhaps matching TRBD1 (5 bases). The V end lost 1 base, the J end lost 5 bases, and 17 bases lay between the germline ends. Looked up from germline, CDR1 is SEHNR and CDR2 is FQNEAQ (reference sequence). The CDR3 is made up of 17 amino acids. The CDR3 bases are TGTGCCAGCAGCTTAGTGTACAGCAGGGCGGTTACCGGGGAGCTGTTTTTT. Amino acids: CASSLVYSRAVTGELFF.